The 20 T cell receptor beta chains below were found in one sample sequenced in a study of T-cell reconstitution after alpha-beta-depleted transplantation in children. Using unique molecular identifiers, the investigators prepared the TCRbeta library. TCRdb re-derived calls from the PCR reads in MiXCR, one entry per CDR3 protein. The table has some 840,000 distinct CDR3 sequences, about 15% seen once. The input for sequencing was PBMCs, mostly from graft donor cells, taken 360 days after TCRalphabeta/CD19-depleted stem cell transplant. Receptor source: a male patient younger than 18 who had a stem cell transplant for acute lymphoblastic leukemia, so the T cells may come from the graft donor.

The genes are TRBV6-1 and TRBJ1-1; 11 bases fit TRBD1. This CDR3 is 17 amino acids long. The germline gives CDR1 MNHNS, CDR2 SASEGT. With V trimmed by 9 bases and J by 5 bases, 17 bases remained unmatched. DNA of the CDR3: TGTGCCAGTCGAAAAGTTGGACAGGGGGCGTCGCCGACTGAAGCTTTCTTT. Translated, it gives CASRKVGQGASPTEAFF.

This clonotype occurred a few times. The rearrangement uses TRBV6-6 and TRBJ2-4; D unresolved. V was shortened by 8 bases and J by 6 bases, with 11 bases between the two germline ends. This CDR3 region has 12 residues. Germline lookup yields CDR1 MNHNY and CDR2 SVGAGI (reference sequence). CDR3 in amino acids: CASFGGRNIQYF. The DNA of the CDR3 is TGTGCCAGCTTTGGTGGAAGAAACATTCAGTACTTC.

This clonotype was seen repeatedly, ten times or more. The rearrangement uses TRBV18 and TRBJ2-5; possible D gene TRBD2, 6 bases. V gave up 0 bases and J gave up 3 bases, with 14 bases separating them. CDR1 KGHSH and CDR2 LQKENI come from the germline V gene. The CDR3 runs 16 residues. The CDR3 nucleotides are TGTGCCAGCTCACCACCTGGGACTGGTCGAGAAGAGACCCAGTACTTC. The encoded protein is CASSPPGTGREETQYF.

V usage is TRBV20-1 and J usage is TRBJ2-6; D might be TRBD2 (6 bases). Trimming took off 2 bases at V and 2 bases at J, with 10 bases between the two ends. The CDR3 contains 15 residues. The germline CDR1 and CDR2 sequences are DFQATT and SNEGSKA (reference sequence). CDR3 in DNA: TGCAGTGCTAGACCCGGGAGCGCTGGGGCCAACGTCCTGACTTTC. Translation gives CSARPGSAGANVLTF.

This clonotype was counted between two and nine times. The chain carries TRBV7-6 and TRBJ1-2, with TRBD1 identical over 9 bases. The germline gives CDR1 SGHVS, CDR2 FNYEAQ. This CDR3 has 15 residues. With V trimmed by 5 bases and J by 5 bases, 9 bases remained unmatched. DNA of the CDR3: TGTGCCAGCAGCCCAAACAGGGGGCTGCGGTATGGCTACACCTTC. Its translation is CASSPNRGLRYGYTF.

This clonotype has just a few counts. The chain has TRBV7-9 and TRBJ1-2; tentatively, D is TRBD1 (5 bases). V lost 4 bases and J lost 4, with 25 bases in between. Germline values: CDR1 SEHNR, CDR2 FQNEAQ (reference sequence). The CDR3 is 18 amino acids. The CDR3 DNA sequence: TGTGCCAGCAGCTCCCCCGGACACGGCTTACGCCTCCCCTATGGCTACACCTTC. As protein: CASSSPGHGLRLPYGYTF.

This clonotype was found a few times. This chain connects TRBV21-1 to TRBJ2-5. TRBV21-1 is a pseudogene. CDR3 length: 11 amino acids. The CDR3 bases are TGTGCCAGCAGCAAAGCGGGGAAACTGGGCTTC. Translating it yields CASSKAGKLGF.

Many counts were recorded for this clonotype. The chain carries TRBV5-1 and TRBJ2-2; D tentatively reads TRBD1 or TRBD2 (5 bases each). The V end lost 1 base, the J end lost 1 base, and 17 bases lay between the germline ends. Germline loops: CDR1 SGHRS, CDR2 YFSETQ. The CDR3 is made up of 18 amino acids. The CDR3 here is CASSLSAVGRGNTGELFF. The CDR3 DNA is TGCGCCAGCAGCTTGTCCGCGGTGGGACGAGGGAACACCGGGGAGCTGTTTTTT.

This clonotype was seen repeatedly, ten times or more. The V call is TRBV10-3, the J call TRBJ2-1; D is undetermined. Deletions cut 2 bases from V and 4 bases from J, with 6 bases between. CDR1 is ENHRY and CDR2 is SYGVKD in the germline V gene. This CDR3 has 13 residues. As DNA, the CDR3 is TGTGCCATCAGTGAGAGGGATTACAATGAGCAGTTCTTC. This codes for CAISERDYNEQFF.

This clonotype appeared a few times. The chain joins TRBV11-1 to TRBJ2-1, with 14 bases that match TRBD2. With V trimmed by 5 bases and J by 3 bases, 9 bases remained unmatched. This CDR3 spans 18 amino acids. Germline lookup yields CDR1 SGHAT and CDR2 FQDESV (reference sequence). The CDR3 region has the DNA TGTGCCAGCAGCCCATCGGGACTAGCGGGAGTAGGCTACAATGAGCAGTTCTTC. Its translation is CASSPSGLAGVGYNEQFF.

The table lists this clonotype with a count of one. The chain employs TRBV20-1 and TRBJ2-1; 11 bases are shared with TRBD2. The CDR3 sequence is 14 residues long. Germline V CDR1 and CDR2: DFQATT, SNEGSKA (reference sequence). CDR3 DNA sequence: TGCACCATACTAGCGGGAGACTCCTACAATGAGCAGTTCTTC. It yields the protein CTILAGDSYNEQFF.

This clonotype was seen ten or more times. The genes are TRBV10-3 and TRBJ1-1, with 9 nucleotides matching TRBD1. Trimming at V came to 5 bases and at J to 2 bases, leaving 3 bases not matched to a gene. CDR3 size: 14 residues. Germline-derived CDR1 and CDR2 are ENHRY and SYGVKD. The CDR3 bases are TGTGCCATCAGTATGGGACAGGGTAACACTGAAGCTTTCTTT. Its protein product is CAISMGQGNTEAFF.

The chain uses TRBV27 and TRBJ2-7; D unresolved. The CDR3 sequence is 14 residues long. V was cut by 2 bases and J by 3 bases, with 11 bases left in between. Germline CDR1 MNHEY, CDR2 SMNVEV (reference sequence). CDR3 sequence (DNA): TGTGCCAGCAGTTTAAACCAAAGGCACTACGAGCAGTACTTC. Translated: CASSLNQRHYEQYF.

Turning to this clonotype: The junction shows a germline mismatch at one end, possibly a read error. The genes are TRBV11-1 and TRBJ2-1; D might be TRBD2 (5 bases). Germline CDR1 SGHAT, CDR2 FQDESV (reference sequence). This CDR3 has 18 residues. The CDR3 spells CGSSPDRDPTSSYNEQFF. The CDR3 DNA reads TGTGGCAGCAGCCCGGACCGGGATCCCACAAGCTCCTACAATGAGCAGTTCTTC.

The table lists this clonotype with a few counts. The chain is built from TRBV5-1 and TRBJ2-1; D possibly corresponds to TRBD2 (6 bases). The germline gives CDR1 SGHRS, CDR2 YFSETQ. This CDR3 has 15 residues. V was trimmed by 0 bases and J by 10 bases, leaving 17 bases between them. The CDR3 DNA follows: TGCGCCAGCAGCTTGGACGCTCTCAGACTAGGGGAGCAGTTCTTC. Translating gives CASSLDALRLGEQFF.

This clonotype was detected a few times. V and J are TRBV5-1 and TRBJ2-2; D is unclear. CDR1 and CDR2 (germline): SGHRS, YFSETQ. This CDR3 contains 12 residues. With 7 bases removed from V and 6 bases from J, the gap between germline ends came to 10 bases. CDR3 bases: TGCGCCAGCGGTGACCCGCCCGGGGAGCTGTTTTTT. It translates to CASGDPPGELFF.

This rearrangement joins TRBV7-2 to TRBJ2-7; 9 positions agree with TRBD2. J was trimmed by 3 bases and V by 1 base; bases with no gene match: 7. CDR1 and CDR2 from the germline V gene are SGHTA and FQGNSA. The CDR3 is 16 residues long. CDR3 coding DNA: TGTGCCAGCAGCTTAGTCTGGGGCGGGAGGGGCTACGAGCAGTACTTC. Protein sequence: CASSLVWGGRGYEQYF.

There are many counts of this clonotype. The chain links TRBV7-2 to TRBJ2-7; unclear D gene. The CDR3 is 13 residues long. From germline, CDR1 is SGHTA and CDR2 FQGNSA. V lost 0 bases, J lost 3 bases, and 6 bases lay in between. The CDR3 loop is CASSLAPHYEQYF. As DNA, the CDR3 is TGTGCCAGCAGCTTAGCTCCCCACTACGAGCAGTACTTC. The whole variable domain, remainder taken from reference TRBV7-2 and TRBJ2-7, is GAGVSQSPSNKVTEKGKDVELRCDPISGHTALYWYRQSLGQGLEFLIYFQGNSAPDKSGLPSDRFSAERTGGSVSTLTIQRTQQEDSAVYLCASSLAPHYEQYFGPGTRLTVT.

In its sample, this clonotype was seen many times. V and J are TRBV24-1 and TRBJ2-1; 7 bases are a match to TRBD2. The germline V gene has CDR1 KGHDR and CDR2 SFDVKD. V lost 4 bases and J lost 7; bases outside the gene matches: 9. The length of the CDR3 is 15 residues. This CDR3 reads CATSDPSGGPNEQFF. Written as DNA, the CDR3 is TGTGCCACCAGTGACCCTTCGGGAGGACCTAATGAGCAGTTCTTC.

This clonotype was seen more than once but under ten times. The chain couples TRBV27 to TRBJ2-7; weak D call: TRBD1 (9 bases). The CDR3 spans 24 residues. Germline loops: CDR1 MNHEY, CDR2 SMNVEV (reference sequence). Trimming took 2 bases from V and 0 from J, leaving 38 bases between them. The CDR3 DNA reads as TGTGCCAGCAGTTTACCCTTGTACAGGGGGCTCGCGACTAGCGCTAAACCAAACTCCTACGAGCAGTACTTC. Protein product: CASSLPLYRGLATSAKPNSYEQYF.